This TCR beta chain was sequenced for a study of T cells after yellow fever vaccination. This clonotype has more than one count but fewer than ten. Its specificity is unknown. Study findings and constraints: Relatively few clonotypes were ones that appeared in both CD4 and CD8 compartments. When the response was secondary, it was weaker but reached its peak faster, day 5 versus 15.

Germline V CDR1 and CDR2: MDHEN, SYDVKM. Trimming removed 6 bases at V and 6 bases at J, with 20 bases between. This CDR3 is 15 amino acids long. MiXCR was run by TCRdb on the 5' RACE reads, yielding one entry per CDR3 protein. The profile shows 500,000 to 550,000 distinct CDR3 sequences, 21% of them singletons. This material consisted of PBMCs, taken approximately 20 days after the first yellow fever vaccination. The chain combines TRBV28 with TRBJ1-1; D possibly corresponds to TRBD1 (5 bases). This sequence was found in a man between 18 and 35 years old who received the YFV17D yellow fever vaccine. For the CDR3, the DNA is TGTGCCAGCAGACCCCAGGGCAGGGTAGGGGCTGAAGCTTTCTTT. It encodes CASRPQGRVGAEAFF.